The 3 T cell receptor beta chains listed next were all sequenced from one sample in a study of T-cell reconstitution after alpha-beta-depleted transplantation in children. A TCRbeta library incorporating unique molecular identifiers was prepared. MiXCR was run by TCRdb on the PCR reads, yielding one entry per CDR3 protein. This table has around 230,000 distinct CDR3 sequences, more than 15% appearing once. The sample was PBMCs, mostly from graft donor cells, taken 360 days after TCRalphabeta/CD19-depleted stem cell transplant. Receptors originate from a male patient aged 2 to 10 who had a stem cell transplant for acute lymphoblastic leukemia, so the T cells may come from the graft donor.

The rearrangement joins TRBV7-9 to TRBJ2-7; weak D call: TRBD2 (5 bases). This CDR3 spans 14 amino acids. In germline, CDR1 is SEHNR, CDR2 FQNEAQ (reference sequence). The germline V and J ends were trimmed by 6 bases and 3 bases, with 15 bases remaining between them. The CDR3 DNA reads TGTGCCAGCAGTCCGGACTCCACGGACTACGAGCAGTACTTC. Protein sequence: CASSPDSTDYEQYF.

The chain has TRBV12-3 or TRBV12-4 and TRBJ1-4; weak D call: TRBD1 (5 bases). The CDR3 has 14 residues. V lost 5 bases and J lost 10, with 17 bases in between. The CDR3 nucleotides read TGTGCCAGCAGTCCCGGGACGGGAAGTGGAAAACTGTTTTTT. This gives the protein CASSPGTGSGKLFF.

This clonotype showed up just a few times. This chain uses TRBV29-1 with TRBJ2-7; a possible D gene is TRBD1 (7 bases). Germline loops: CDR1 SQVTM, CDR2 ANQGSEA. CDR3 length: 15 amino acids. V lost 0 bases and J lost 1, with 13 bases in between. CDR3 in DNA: TGCAGCGTTGAAGATCAGCCAGGGGGGTCCTACGAGCAGTACTTC. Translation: CSVEDQPGGSYEQYF.